The sequence of this T cell receptor (beta chain) was determined in a study of cytomegalovirus exposure and HLA in healthy donors. General observations from the study: Cytomegalovirus status, reportedly, was diagnosed with high specificity and sensitivity by the classifier. A list of 150 to 200 TCR beta chains associated with cytomegalovirus was given. In vitro data verified a few CMV-associated chains as specific for CMV antigens. Most TCR sequences were uncommon, yet certain public TCRs appeared in many donors.

Assay: immunoSEQ multiplex PCR; the TCRdb copy retains only in-frame clones and omits some. The repertoire has roughly 330,000 clones, around 90% of them found once; the top ten carry roughly 1.2%. Regarding this clone: Its antigen is still unknown.

Germline lookup yields CDR1 MNHNY and CDR2 SVGAGI (reference sequence). The CDR3 length is 13 residues. Trimming left V 1 base short and J 3 bases short, with 6 bases between. The TCR originated in a woman aged 30 to 39 in good health and CMV-seropositive. V usage is TRBV6-6 and J usage is TRBJ1-1; no reliable D call. Sequencing was carried out using PBMCs. For the CDR3, the DNA is TGTGCCAGCAGTTACTTACTGGACACTGAAGCTTTCTTT. It specifies CASSYLLDTEAFF.